One sample yielded the 9 T cell receptor beta chains listed below, sequenced in a study of blood T cell repertoires in COVID-19. TCRdb's table, derived via immunoSEQ multiplex PCR, lists solely in-frame clones and lacks some. Of 80,000 to 95,000 clones in the sample, about nine tenths were seen once. Material: peripheral blood. The receptors stem from a human donor with active COVID-19. The donor label of this sample is uncertain.

This chain connects TRBV6-4 to TRBJ1-1; no definite D call. Germline CDR1 and CDR2: MRHNA and SNTAGT. Trimming removed 6 bases from V and 5 bases from J, with 13 bases in between. This CDR3 contains 13 residues. CDR3 sequence: CASRAGFDTEAFF. The CDR3 DNA follows: TGTGCCAGCAGGGCGGGATTTGATACTGAAGCTTTCTTT.

The V call is TRBV29-1, the J call TRBJ1-1; 10 nucleotides match TRBD1. The germline V gene has CDR1 SQVTM and CDR2 ANQGSEA. V shed 6 bases and J 4 bases; nucleotides not matched to a gene: 8. This CDR3 has 14 residues. The CDR3 reads CSVTGQGMSTEAFF. The CDR3 bases are TGCAGCGTGACGGGACAGGGGATGAGCACTGAAGCTTTCTTT.

The rearrangement joins TRBV4-1 to TRBJ2-1; TRBD1 agrees at 9 bases. Trimming cost V 4 bases and J 0 bases; bases outside gene matches: 4. The germline gives CDR1 MGHRA, CDR2 YSYEKL. The CDR3 is made up of 16 amino acids. The CDR3 sequence is CASSLGTGSSYNEQFF. CDR3 sequence (DNA): TGCGCCAGCAGCCTGGGGACAGGGAGCTCCTACAATGAGCAGTTCTTC.

The chain couples TRBV4-3 to TRBJ2-5; TRBD1 is a possible D gene (6 bases). CDR3 size: 13 residues. V lost 3 bases and J lost 5, with 10 bases in between. The germline V gene encodes CDR1 LGHNA and CDR2 YSLEER. The CDR3 nucleotides read TGCGCCAGCAGCCAGGGAAGGGGGGAGACCCAGTACTTC. Protein: CASSQGRGETQYF.

This chain links TRBV15 with TRBJ2-3; 10 bases are shared with TRBD2. This CDR3 is built from 17 residues. V shed 3 bases, J shed 2 bases, and the junction held 8 bases outside the gene matches. CDR1 and CDR2 (germline): LNHNV, YYDKDF (reference sequence). The CDR3 DNA reads as TGTGCCACCAGCAGGGGTAGCGGGGGGTGGTACACAGATACGCAGTATTTT. As protein: CATSRGSGGWYTDTQYF.

A single count supports this clone. The chain combines TRBV19 with TRBJ1-4, with TRBD1 matching 7 bases. V lost 3 bases, J lost 4 bases, and 5 bases stayed unmatched. Germline CDR1 reads LNHDA; CDR2 reads SQIVND (reference sequence). This CDR3 comprises 15 residues. The CDR3 coding sequence is TGTGCCAGTAGTATGTCGCCAGGGGGTAATGAAAAACTGTTTTTT. Protein sequence: CASSMSPGGNEKLFF.

The rearrangement links TRBV12-5 to TRBJ2-5; 10 positions match TRBD1. Trimming cost V 6 bases and J 3 bases; bases outside gene matches: 4. Germline V lookup: CDR1 LGHNT, CDR2 FRNRAP. This CDR3 is 14 amino acids long. Here the CDR3 DNA reads TGTGCTAGTGGCCACGGGACAGGGGAAGAGACCCAGTACTTC. It codes for CASGHGTGEETQYF.

The chain joins TRBV7-2 to TRBJ2-5; 7 bases align to TRBD2. Per germline, CDR1 SGHTA and CDR2 FQGNSA. The CDR3 has 15 amino acids. V trimming: 4 bases; J trimming: 0 bases; junction bases outside the gene matches: 5. The CDR3 nucleotides read TGTGCCAGCAGCTCCGGGGGGTTCTACCAAGAGACCCAGTACTTC. Translating gives CASSSGGFYQETQYF.

As DNA, the CDR3 is TGTGCCAGCAGCGTTTCCGGGACAGGGGGCGAAAAACTGTTTTTT. This encodes CASSVSGTGGEKLFF. V gene TRBV9 combines with J gene TRBJ1-4, with 12 bases matching TRBD1. Germline assignment: CDR1 SGDLS and CDR2 YYNGEE. V shed 2 bases, J shed 8 bases, and the junction held 4 bases outside the gene matches. CDR3 length: 15 residues. Based on the CDR3 plus reference TRBV9 and TRBJ1-4, the full variable domain is DSGVTQTPKHLITATGQRVTLRCSPRSGDLSVYWYQQSLDQGLQFLIQYYNGEERAKGNILERFSAQQFPDLHSELNLSSLELGDSALYFCASSVSGTGGEKLFFGSGTQLSVL.